The rows below give T cell receptor beta chains drawn from one sample of a study of vaccination and CD4 T cells after COVID-19. These receptors' antigens are unknown. Using its own MiXCR run on the PCR reads, TCRdb lists one record per CDR3 protein. This sample has over 5,500 distinct CDR3 sequences, with 40% to 55% found just once. Input material: CD4+ T cells from blood, cultured in vitro. Receptors were obtained from a human donor in good health. CDR3s include the opening cysteine and the closing phenylalanine or tryptophan. The D gene is left open where the match is weak. For some rows the clone size is stated as once, few or many, or as a class when expanded; others skip it.

size	V	D	J	DNA	CDR3
few	TRBV10-3	TRBD1	TRBJ2-3	TGTGCCGCCAGGACAGGGACTAGCACAGATACGCAGTATTTT	CAARTGTSTDTQYF
few	TRBV27	TRBD1	TRBJ1-2	TGTGCCAGCAGATCCGAGGGGACAGGGCGTTATGGCTACACCTTC	CASRSEGTGRYGYTF
NA	TRBV7-9	TRBD1	TRBJ1-1	TGTGCCAGCAGCATCCGGGACAGGGACACTGAAGCTTTCTTT	CASSIRDRDTEAFF
NA	TRBV6-1	NA	TRBJ2-7	TGTGCCAGCAGCCCGAAGAACTTCTACTCCTACGAGCAGTACTTC	CASSPKNFYSYEQYF
NA	TRBV20-1	NA	TRBJ2-1	TGCAGTGCTAGAGGCCGCCCCAGTTCGAGGGGGAATGAGCAGTTCTTC	CSARGRPSSRGNEQFF
NA	TRBV10-3	NA	TRBJ2-3	TGTGCCATCAGTGAGTCCGAACTAGCCAGAGATACGCAGTATTTT	CAISESELARDTQYF
NA	TRBV2	NA	TRBJ2-5	TGTGCCAGCAGTAGGGATCAAGAGACCCAGTACTTC	CASSRDQETQYF
few	TRBV20-1	TRBD2	TRBJ2-3	TGCAGTGCTTATAGCGGGGGGTTCACAGATACGCAGTATTTT	CSAYSGGFTDTQYF
NA	TRBV5-6	NA	TRBJ1-6	TGTGCCAGCAGCTCTGGAGTGGGGGTTTCACCCCTCCACTTT	CASSSGVGVSPLHF
NA	TRBV28	NA	TRBJ1-6	TGTGCCAGCAGATTACAGACGAGCTCCTATAATTCACCCCTCCACTTT	CASRLQTSSYNSPLHF
NA	TRBV14	NA	TRBJ1-1	TGTGCCAGCAGCCAATTAGCGGCAAACACTGAAGCTTTCTTT	CASSQLAANTEAFF
NA	TRBV16	TRBD1	TRBJ1-1	TGTGCCAGCAGCCAAAAGGGGACAGGGTTAAGAGGGAACACTGAAGCTTTCTTT	CASSQKGTGLRGNTEAFF
NA	TRBV7-9	TRBD1	TRBJ1-2	TGTGCCAGCGCGGTCCCGGGACAGGGGGATCCTAACTATGGCTACACCTTC	CASAVPGQGDPNYGYTF
NA	TRBV7-8	NA	TRBJ1-2	TGTGCCAGCAGCTCACAGACGGCTAACTATGGCTACACCTTC	CASSSQTANYGYTF
few	TRBV7-2	TRBD1	TRBJ2-3	TGTGCCAGCAGCTCGACCGGGACAGGGGGGAGAGATACGCAGTATTTT	CASSSTGTGGRDTQYF
NA	TRBV11-3	NA	TRBJ2-1	TGTGCCAGCAGCTTAGGAGGCCTGGGCGGTGAGCAGTTCTTC	CASSLGGLGGEQFF